The next 24 T cell receptor beta chains were all read from a single sample in a study of monozygotic twins with inflammatory bowel disease. No DNA is given; TCRdb re-called the 5' RACE reads and lists each CDR3 protein once. This repertoire includes hundreds of thousands of distinct CDR3 sequences. Sample: blood. The receptors stem from a human donor with ulcerative colitis or Crohn's disease, or a healthy co-twin of an affected twin (not recorded which).

The chain couples TRBV7-9 to TRBJ1-2; TCRdb calls TRBD1, which cannot be checked without DNA. CDR1 SEHNR and CDR2 FQNEAQ come from the germline V gene (reference sequence). The CDR3 extends over 14 amino acids. The CDR3 sequence: CASSLEVGTYGYTF.

The rearrangement uses TRBV18 and TRBJ2-2. Looked up from germline, CDR1 is KGHSH and CDR2 is LQKENI. The CDR3 contains 16 residues. CDR3 protein: CASSPPSQTNTGELFF.

The chain uses TRBV7-3 and TRBJ2-3; TCRdb calls TRBD2, which cannot be checked without DNA. Germline CDR1 and CDR2: SGHTA and FQGTGA. The CDR3 is made up of 17 amino acids. CDR3 loop: CASSLAAGGLSTDTQYF.

V and J are TRBV6-1 and TRBJ2-3; TCRdb gives TRBD1 as the D gene, but with no DNA this cannot be confirmed. Germline CDR1 and CDR2: MNHNS and SASEGT. CDR3 length equals 14 residues. CDR3 in amino acids: CASKRDSTPDTQYF.

V gene TRBV12-5 combines with J gene TRBJ1-2; TCRdb proposes TRBD1, but this gene call is untestable without DNA. CDR1 is LGHNT, CDR2 FRNRAP, per germline. This CDR3 is built from 14 residues. This chain's CDR3 is CASGLVEGAGGYTF. The entire variable domain, with the rest obtained from reference TRBV12-5 and TRBJ1-2, is as follows: DARVTQTPRHKVTEMGQEVTMRCQPILGHNTVFWYRQTMMQGLELLAYFRNRAPLDDSGMPKDRFSAEMPDATLATLKIQPSEPRDSAVYFCASGLVEGAGGYTFGSGTRLTVV.

The rearrangement joins TRBV7-6 to TRBJ2-1; the D gene TCRdb calls, TRBD1, cannot be checked with no DNA. The length of the CDR3 is 15 residues. CDR1 is SGHVS, CDR2 FNYEAQ, per germline. The CDR3 reads CASSDPGQGIPEQFF.

The rearrangement uses TRBV28 and TRBJ1-2. The CDR3 sequence is 15 residues long. The germline gives CDR1 MDHEN, CDR2 SYDVKM. CDR3: CASSGRSSANYGYTF.

This chain links TRBV7-2 with TRBJ2-2; the D call of TRBD2 rests on TCRdb alone, since no DNA is present to check it. Germline values: CDR1 SGHTA, CDR2 FQGNSA. CDR3 length: 16 residues. The CDR3 loop is CASSLGGGRATGELFF.

Here the CDR3 reads CASSFTGTTNVLTF. The V and J genes are TRBV6-2 or TRBV6-3 and TRBJ2-6; the D call from TCRdb, TRBD1, cannot be confirmed without DNA. Germline CDR1 reads MNHEY; CDR2 reads SVGEGT. This CDR3 is 14 amino acids long.

The chain links TRBV3-1 to TRBJ1-2; TCRdb's assignment of TRBD1 cannot be checked, as there is no DNA. This CDR3 is built from 16 residues. Germline lookup yields CDR1 LGHDT and CDR2 YNNKEL (reference sequence). CDR3 residues: CASSQGGQGESYGYTF.

The gene calls are TRBV4-1 and TRBJ1-4. Germline CDR1 is MGHRA and CDR2 is YSYEKL. The CDR3 contains 15 residues. CDR3 amino acids: CASSQEPGQAEKLFF.

CDR3 sequence: CASSQAGGQDTQYF. The gene calls are TRBV4-2 and TRBJ2-3; the D gene TCRdb calls, TRBD1, cannot be checked with no DNA. The CDR3 length is 14 residues. Germline assignment: CDR1 LGHNA and CDR2 YNFKEQ.

The J gene is TRBJ2-1, the V gene TRBV18. Germline assignment: CDR1 KGHSH and CDR2 LQKENI. There are 15 residues in the CDR3. CDR3 protein: CASSTPLWAYNEQFF.

The V call is TRBV6-2 or TRBV6-3, the J call TRBJ2-3. CDR1 is MNHEY, CDR2 SVGEGT, per germline. The CDR3 runs to 16 residues. CDR3: CASSYGTIPSTDTQYF.

The CDR3 spells CASGRPPGYNEQFF. V usage is TRBV6-1 and J usage is TRBJ2-1; the D call of TRBD1 rests on TCRdb alone, since no DNA is present to check it. This CDR3 is built from 14 residues. In germline, CDR1 is MNHNS, CDR2 SASEGT.

This sequence joins TRBV15 and TRBJ2-7; without DNA, the TCRdb call of TRBD1 cannot be checked. Per the germline V gene, CDR1 is LNHNV and CDR2 is YYDKDF (reference sequence). The CDR3 is made up of 15 amino acids. CDR3 region: CATSRRQGGVYEQYF.

V gene TRBV2 combines with J gene TRBJ2-7. CDR3 length: 14 amino acids. Germline CDR1 is SNHLY and CDR2 is FYNNEI. The CDR3 is CASRISSTSYEQYF.

This chain uses TRBV7-9 with TRBJ1-1; the D call of TRBD1 rests on TCRdb alone, since no DNA is present to check it. The CDR3 has 13 amino acids. Looked up from germline, CDR1 is SEHNR and CDR2 is FQNEAQ (reference sequence). The CDR3 here is CASRSQGRTEAFF.

The rearrangement joins TRBV12-3 or TRBV12-4 to TRBJ2-7; TCRdb gives TRBD1 as the D gene, but with no DNA this cannot be confirmed. CDR3 length: 14 residues. Here the CDR3 reads CASSLGPGNYEQYF.

CDR3 protein: CASSFSAGNEQFF. This sequence joins TRBV7-3 and TRBJ2-1; TCRdb's assignment of TRBD2 cannot be checked, as there is no DNA. The germline CDR1 and CDR2 sequences are SGHTA and FQGTGA. There are 13 residues in the CDR3.

The rearrangement uses TRBV18 and TRBJ1-2. CDR1 and CDR2 (germline): KGHSH, LQKENI. This CDR3 comprises 16 residues. The chain's CDR3 is CASSSTRGNRAHGYTF.

The CDR3 loop is CAWSVQGKNIQYF. This chain joins TRBV30 and TRBJ2-4. This CDR3 is built from 13 residues. Germline CDR1 and CDR2: GTSNPN and SVGIG (reference sequence).

The rearrangement joins TRBV10-3 to TRBJ2-5; absent DNA, TCRdb's TRBD2 call cannot be checked. Germline V gene lookup returns CDR1 ENHRY and CDR2 SYGVKD. The CDR3 runs 13 residues. The CDR3 protein is CAISRLAEETQYF.

This chain joins TRBV15 and TRBJ2-1; TCRdb designates TRBD2, a call that cannot be tested without DNA. The CDR3 spans 15 residues. Germline V CDR1 and CDR2: LNHNV, YYDKDF (reference sequence). This chain's CDR3 is CATSRTGTSGGEQFF.